This TCR beta chain derives from a study of T cell repertoires in cytomegalovirus infection. The CDR3 loop spans 16 amino acids. J was trimmed by 2 bases and V by 4 bases; bases with no gene match: 9. TCRdb called the reads again in MiXCR, with one record for every CDR3 protein. The sample includes about 700,000 distinct CDR3 sequences, approximately 33% of them seen just once. A remark on this clonotype: No antigen is known for it.

This clonotype was obtained from a human donor in good health (CMV status not recorded). Some clones in this sample may be carry-over from other donors' samples. The chain has TRBV12-3 or TRBV12-4 and TRBJ2-3; 7 nucleotides line up with TRBD1. The sequencing used cultured PBMCs, collected from culture after CMV antigen stimulation. The CDR3 nucleotides are TGTGCCAGCAGTTCCCCCCGGGACAGAACCACAGATACGCAGTATTTT. Its translation: CASSSPRDRTTDTQYF.